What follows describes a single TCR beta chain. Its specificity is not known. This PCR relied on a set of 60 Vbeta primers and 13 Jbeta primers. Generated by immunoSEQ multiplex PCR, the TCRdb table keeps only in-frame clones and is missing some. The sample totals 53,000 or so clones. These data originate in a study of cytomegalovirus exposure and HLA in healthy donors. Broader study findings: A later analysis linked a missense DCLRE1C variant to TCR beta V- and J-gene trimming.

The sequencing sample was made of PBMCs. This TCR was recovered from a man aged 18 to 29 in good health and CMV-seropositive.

In nucleotides, the CDR3 is TGTGCCAGCAGTGAATGGGGGGAGGGAGAGACCCAGTACTTC. This translates into CASSEWGEGETQYF. This chain connects TRBV6-1 to TRBJ2-5; 7 positions agree with TRBD2. Germline CDR1 and CDR2: MNHNS and SASEGT. V dropped 2 bases and J dropped 4; count of bases not matched to a gene: 4. CDR3 length: 14 residues.